Below, 20 T cell receptor beta chains from the same sample are listed, as sequenced in a study of T cells in Graves' hyperthyroidism and ophthalmopathy. TCR beta CDR3 region amplification was performed from RNA transcripts. Researchers ran a first-round RT-PCR on the TCR CDR3 using the HTBI primer set. One entry per CDR3 protein results from TCRdb running MiXCR on the multiplex PCR reads. The sample has 340,000 or so distinct CDR3 sequences, 16% seen once. Input material: blood. Receptor source: a man aged 30 to 45 with Graves' hyperthyroidism.

At least ten counts were recorded for this clonotype. V usage is TRBV3-1 and J usage is TRBJ1-1, with D perhaps matching TRBD1 (5 bases). Germline loops: CDR1 LGHDT, CDR2 YNNKEL (reference sequence). Trimming took 4 bases from V and 2 from J, leaving 14 bases between them. The CDR3 has 15 amino acids. CDR3: CASSPAREPNTEAFF. For the CDR3, the DNA is TGTGCCAGCAGCCCGGCCAGGGAGCCAAACACTGAAGCTTTCTTT.

The gene calls are TRBV12-3 or TRBV12-4 and TRBJ2-2; a weak D match, TRBD2 (6 bases). V was clipped by 6 bases and J by 7 bases, with 21 bases between them. This CDR3 is built from 16 residues. The CDR3 bases are TGTGCCAGCAGCCCGGGAGTCCCTACTAGAGTCGGGGAGCTGTTTTTT. Amino acids: CASSPGVPTRVGELFF.

V usage is TRBV12-3 or TRBV12-4 and J usage is TRBJ1-5, with D hard to call. V was clipped by 5 bases and J by 6 bases, with 11 bases between them. This CDR3 is built from 13 residues. The CDR3 DNA reads as TGTGCCAGCAGTCTCTTAGAGGCTCAGCCCCAGCATTTT. Amino acid sequence: CASSLLEAQPQHF.

This chain joins TRBV9 and TRBJ2-3; D perhaps matches TRBD1 (6 bases). CDR1 SGDLS and CDR2 YYNGEE come from the germline V gene. V dropped 7 bases and J dropped 5 bases, with 14 bases sitting between them. There are 13 residues in the CDR3. CDR3 in DNA: TGTGCCAGCGCCCGGACAGTTAGAGATACGCAGTATTTT. Protein product: CASARTVRDTQYF.

This clonotype has a handful of counts. CDR3 region: CASSLFPGVSSNQPQHF. CDR3 sequence (DNA): TGCGCCAGCAGCTTGTTTCCAGGGGTCAGTAGCAATCAGCCCCAGCATTTT. The chain uses TRBV5-1 and TRBJ1-5; D is perhaps TRBD1 (6 bases). Trimming took 1 base from V and 0 from J, leaving 14 bases between them. CDR1 is SGHRS, CDR2 YFSETQ, per germline. CDR3 length equals 17 residues. Together with reference TRBV5-1 and TRBJ1-5, the CDR3 gives the full variable domain: KAGVTQTPRYLIKTRGQQVTLSCSPISGHRSVSWYQQTPGQGLQFLFEYFSETQRNKGNFPGRFSGRQFSNSRSEMNVSTLELGDSALYLCASSLFPGVSSNQPQHFGDGTRLSIL.

V is TRBV10-3 and J is TRBJ2-1, with D perhaps matching TRBD2 (7 bases). V lost 10 bases and J lost 5, with 18 bases in between. The germline gives CDR1 ENHRY, CDR2 SYGVKD. The CDR3 extends over 14 amino acids. CDR3 sequence reads: CATRGGRGNNEQFF. The CDR3, as DNA: TGTGCCACCAGGGGAGGGAGGGGGAACAATGAGCAGTTCTTC.

This clonotype was counted many times. The chain carries TRBV6-4 and TRBJ2-2; D unresolved. Germline CDR1 and CDR2: MRHNA and SNTAGT. Trimming took off 2 bases at V and 3 bases at J, with 4 bases between the two ends. CDR3 length equals 13 residues. CDR3 nucleotide sequence: TGTGCCAGCAGTGACAGGGACACCGGGGAGCTGTTTTTT. Its protein product is CASSDRDTGELFF.

This clonotype was found a few times. The chain joins TRBV2 to TRBJ2-2; 14 bases line up with TRBD2. V gave up 10 bases and J gave up 8 bases; unmatched junction bases: 6. Germline assignment: CDR1 SNHLY and CDR2 FYNNEI. CDR3 length: 14 amino acids. This CDR3 reads CATKGLAGEGELFF. The CDR3 coding sequence is TGTGCCACCAAGGGACTAGCGGGAGAAGGGGAGCTGTTTTTT. The full variable domain, completed using reference TRBV2 and TRBJ2-2, is EPEVTQTPSHQVTQMGQEVILRCVPISNHLYFYWYRQILGQKVEFLVSFYNNEISEKSEIFDDQFSVERPDGSNFTLKIRSTKLEDSAMYFCATKGLAGEGELFFGEGSRLTVL.

At least ten counts were recorded for this clonotype. The chain is built from TRBV5-8 and TRBJ2-5; D may be TRBD1 (6 bases). The CDR3 is 15 amino acids. V lost 0 bases and J 4 bases, leaving 13 bases between the germline ends. Germline CDR1 SGHTS, CDR2 YDEGEE. The CDR3 region is CASSLDPGAGETQYF. CDR3 coding DNA: TGTGCCAGCAGCTTGGACCCAGGGGCTGGAGAGACCCAGTACTTC.

The chain carries TRBV10-1 and TRBJ1-2; 10 positions agree with TRBD1. The V gene's germline CDR1 is WNHNN and CDR2 SYGVQD (reference sequence). The CDR3 length is 14 residues. V dropped 8 bases and J dropped 2; count of bases not matched to a gene: 5. The CDR3 loop reads CASLGQGTNYGYTF. CDR3 nucleotide sequence: TGCGCCAGCTTGGGACAGGGGACCAACTATGGCTACACCTTC.

This clonotype appeared many times. The chain couples TRBV28 to TRBJ2-7, with 10 bases lining up with TRBD2. The CDR3 covers 15 residues. With V trimmed by 5 bases and J by 4 bases, 8 bases remained unmatched. From germline, CDR1 is MDHEN and CDR2 SYDVKM. CDR3 sequence reads: CASSTPASGSYEQYF. CDR3 coding DNA: TGTGCCAGCAGTACACCTGCTAGCGGGAGTTACGAGCAGTACTTC.

This clonotype showed up many times. The CDR3 sequence: CSVERLAGGTHEQFF. The DNA of the CDR3 is TGCAGCGTTGAGCGTCTAGCGGGAGGTACCCATGAGCAGTTCTTC. The J gene is TRBJ2-1, the V gene TRBV29-1; 11 bases fit TRBD2. J lost 8 bases, V lost 3 bases, and 9 bases had no gene match. The CDR3 is made up of 15 amino acids. Germline assignment: CDR1 SQVTM and CDR2 ANQGSEA.

This clonotype appeared a few times. The J gene is TRBJ2-7, the V gene TRBV27; D is possibly TRBD1 (6 bases). This CDR3 is built from 14 residues. Trimming cost V 4 bases and J 0 bases, with 10 bases left between them. Per germline, CDR1 MNHEY and CDR2 SMNVEV (reference sequence). CDR3 nucleotide sequence: TGTGCCAGCAGTTACAGGGCGACCTCCTACGAGCAGTACTTC. Translation: CASSYRATSYEQYF.

This clonotype was counted a single time. This chain joins TRBV12-3 or TRBV12-4 and TRBJ1-1, with D unclear. V was trimmed by 5 bases and J by 11 bases, leaving 12 bases between them. CDR3 size: 11 residues. CDR3 in DNA: TGTGCCAGCAGTACCCGCAGCGGGGCTTTCTTT. It yields the protein CASSTRSGAFF.

This clonotype was picked up many times. The gene calls are TRBV5-5 and TRBJ1-2, with 7 bases matching TRBD1. The CDR3 is 14 amino acids. Germline V gene data show CDR1 as SGHKS and CDR2 as YYEKEE (reference sequence). After removal of 3 bases from V and 5 bases from J, the junction contained 7 bases not matched to a gene. CDR3 residues: CASSSGQELYGYTF. The CDR3 coding sequence is TGTGCCAGCAGCTCTGGACAGGAACTTTATGGCTACACCTTC.

This clonotype was counted a few times. The genes are TRBV2 and TRBJ1-6, with D hard to call. The CDR3 sequence is 11 residues long. Germline CDR1 and CDR2: SNHLY and FYNNEI. V lost 2 bases and J lost 7, with 0 bases in between. The CDR3 bases are TGTGCCAGCAGTGAAAATTCACCCCTCCACTTT. Amino acid sequence: CASSENSPLHF.

A few counts support this clonotype. This chain connects TRBV7-9 to TRBJ2-7; 8 nucleotides line up with TRBD1. CDR3 length: 17 residues. Unmatched junction bases numbered 9, after V lost 0 bases and J lost 2 bases. In germline, CDR1 is SEHNR, CDR2 FQNEAQ (reference sequence). The CDR3 DNA follows: TGTGCCAGCAGCTTAGCGGTAGGACAGGGATCGCCCTACGAGCAGTACTTC. It translates to CASSLAVGQGSPYEQYF.

This clonotype was counted at least ten times. CDR3 protein: CASRGERWGEQFF. DNA of the CDR3: TGTGCCAGCAGGGGGGAGCGGTGGGGGGAGCAGTTCTTC. The rearrangement joins TRBV11-2 to TRBJ2-1; D tentatively fits TRBD1 or TRBD2 (5 bases each). The V and J ends lost 6 bases and 10 bases respectively, with 16 bases between them. Per the germline V gene, CDR1 is SGHAT and CDR2 is FQNNGV. This CDR3 is built from 13 residues. Complete variable domain (other parts from reference TRBV11-2 and TRBJ2-1): EAGVAQSPRYKIIEKRQSVAFWCNPISGHATLYWYQQILGQGPKLLIQFQNNGVVDDSQLPKDRFSAERLKGVDSTLKIQPAKLEDSAVYLCASRGERWGEQFFGPGTRLTVL.

In regard to this clonotype: Given a much more abundant clone one base away, this may be a read error. The CDR3 ends on some other residue instead of the conserved phenylalanine or tryptophan, so this is likely a read error. The chain couples TRBV2 to TRBJ2-3; D unclear. The V gene lost 3 bases and the J gene lost 7 bases, with 14 bases spanning the gap. Germline lookup yields CDR1 SNHLY and CDR2 FYNNEI. The CDR3 covers 14 residues. Here the CDR3 DNA reads TGTGCCAGCAGTGATCAAGGTTCGGCCCATACGCAGTATTTA. Translated, it gives CASSDQGSAHTQYL.

The gene calls are TRBV28 and TRBJ2-7; D ambiguous. CDR3 size: 12 residues. Germline V gene lookup returns CDR1 MDHEN and CDR2 SYDVKM. The V end was cut by 2 bases, the J end by 5 bases, with 7 bases between. CDR3 region: CASSLDPNEQYF. The CDR3 region has the DNA TGTGCCAGCAGTTTAGACCCCAACGAGCAGTACTTC. The full variable domain, with the rest looked up from reference TRBV28 and TRBJ2-7, is DVKVTQSSRYLVKRTGEKVFLECVQDMDHENMFWYRQDPGLGLRLIYFSYDVKMKEKGDIPEGYSVSREKKERFSLILESASTNQTSMYLCASSLDPNEQYFGPGTRLTVT.